Listed below are T cell receptor beta chains from one sample, sequenced in a study of response to subunit inactivated influenza vaccine. TCRdb recomputed calls from the RT-PCR reads with MiXCR, one row per CDR3 protein. The sample lists 450,000 to 500,000 distinct CDR3 sequences, 11% occurring once. Sequenced material: PBMCs from blood, taken roughly 45 days after vaccination. All receptors derive from a man in his fifties who received an inactivated influenza vaccine. CDR3s include the opening cysteine and the closing phenylalanine or tryptophan. The order of the fields is V gene, J gene, clone size, D gene, CDR3 protein, CDR3 DNA. D genes are given only for firm matches. Expanded clones are given a class, and other clones once, few, many or no size at all.

>TRBV3-1|TRBJ2-1|many|TRBD1
CASSQDWTGYGNEQFF
TGTGCCAGCAGCCAAGATTGGACAGGGTATGGCAATGAGCAGTTCTTC
>TRBV12-3/TRBV12-4|TRBJ1-1|few|NA
CASSLGIIGVNTEAFF
TGTGCCAGCAGTTTAGGTATTATCGGGGTGAACACTGAAGCTTTCTTT
>TRBV20-1|TRBJ1-2|few|NA
CSARDLRRGYTF
TGCAGTGCTAGAGATTTGAGGAGGGGCTACACCTTC
>TRBV3-1|TRBJ2-5|few|TRBD1
CASSLQTGGRQETQYF
TGTGCCAGCAGCTTACAAACAGGGGGGAGGCAAGAGACCCAGTACTTC
>TRBV6-5|TRBJ2-7|few|NA
CASSYLLRSDSYEQYF
TGTGCCAGCAGTTACCTCCTACGTAGCGACTCCTACGAGCAGTACTTC
>TRBV7-9|TRBJ2-7|NA|NA
CASSLQSGGPYEQYF
TGTGCCAGCAGCTTACAAAGCGGCGGCCCCTACGAGCAGTACTTC
>TRBV6-5|TRBJ2-1|many|NA
CASSSAERAYNEQFF
TGTGCCAGCAGTTCCGCCGAGAGGGCTTACAATGAGCAGTTCTTC
>TRBV2|TRBJ2-7|many|TRBD2
CASSDWGRMGLDAYEQYF
TGTGCCAGCAGTGATTGGGGAAGGATGGGACTAGACGCCTACGAGCAGTACTTC
>TRBV4-3|TRBJ2-7|NA|NA
CASSQDKPSSYEQYF
TGCGCCAGCAGCCAAGATAAACCGAGCTCCTACGAGCAGTACTTC
>TRBV12-3/TRBV12-4|TRBJ1-1|NA|NA
CASSLSGGITEAFF
TGTGCCAGCAGTCTCTCCGGAGGGATCACTGAAGCTTTCTTT
>TRBV12-3/TRBV12-4|TRBJ2-1|few|TRBD2
CASRSLRLAGGPYNEQFF
TGTGCCAGCAGGTCCCTGCGACTAGCGGGGGGGCCGTACAATGAGCAGTTCTTC
>TRBV11-2|TRBJ2-7|NA|NA
CASTRVQGRYEQYF
TGTGCCAGCACCCGGGTCCAGGGAAGGTACGAGCAGTACTTC
>TRBV5-1|TRBJ1-1|many|NA
CASSLGPANTEAFF
TGCGCCAGCAGCTTGGGTCCGGCGAACACTGAAGCTTTCTTT
>TRBV12-3/TRBV12-4|TRBJ2-1|NA|TRBD1
CASSLGTGWLSEQFF
TGTGCCAGCAGTTTGGGGACAGGGTGGTTAAGTGAGCAGTTCTTC
>TRBV12-3/TRBV12-4|TRBJ2-1|NA|NA
CASSSIYYNEQFF
TGTGCCAGCAGCTCCATCTACTACAATGAGCAGTTCTTC
>TRBV12-3/TRBV12-4|TRBJ2-1|many|NA
CASSSPNEQFF
TGTGCCAGCAGTTCCCCCAATGAGCAGTTCTTC
>TRBV28|TRBJ2-3|NA|NA
CASSPLGTPRGTQYF
TGTGCCAGCAGTCCCCTGGGGACCCCCAGGGGTACGCAGTATTTT
>TRBV28|TRBJ2-1|NA|NA
CASSPRDIAYNEQFF
TGTGCCAGCAGTCCCCGGGACATAGCCTACAATGAGCAGTTCTTC
>TRBV6-2/TRBV6-3|TRBJ2-3|many|TRBD2
CASSYQLAGGLTDTQYF
TGTGCCAGCAGTTACCAATTAGCGGGAGGTTTGACAGATACGCAGTATTTT
>TRBV25-1|TRBJ1-2|NA|NA
CASSYSLNGYTF
TGTGCCAGCAGTTATAGTCTGAATGGCTACACCTTC
>TRBV5-1|TRBJ1-5|many|NA
CASASGPNGDQPQHF
TGCGCCAGCGCCTCCGGACCTAATGGGGATCAGCCCCAGCATTTT
>TRBV2|TRBJ2-1|NA|NA
CASSEGLGGHEQFF
TGTGCCAGCAGTGAAGGTTTGGGGGGCCATGAGCAGTTCTTC
>TRBV5-1|TRBJ2-5|many|NA
CASSLVDTWDVEETQYF
TGCGCCAGCAGCTTAGTCGATACCTGGGACGTAGAAGAGACCCAGTACTTC
>TRBV9|TRBJ2-1|many|TRBD2
CASSRTGGGSYNEQFF
TGTGCCAGCAGTCGTACAGGCGGGGGGTCCTACAATGAGCAGTTCTTC
>TRBV7-9|TRBJ2-1|few|NA
CASRGGDYEQFF
TGTGCCAGCAGAGGGGGTGATTATGAGCAGTTCTTC
>TRBV5-1|TRBJ1-1|many|NA
CASRRTVNTEAFF
TGCGCCAGCAGAAGGACAGTGAACACTGAAGCTTTCTTT
>TRBV7-2|TRBJ2-4|NA|NA
CASSPTSGLLAKNIQYF
TGTGCCAGCAGCCCCACCTCGGGGCTACTAGCCAAAAACATTCAGTACTTC
>TRBV20-1|TRBJ2-7|few|NA
CSASLTGRASYEQYF
TGCAGTGCTAGTTTGACAGGGAGGGCCTCCTACGAGCAGTACTTC
>TRBV12-3/TRBV12-4|TRBJ2-3|NA|NA
CASSLSFGEDTQYF
TGTGCCAGCAGTTTATCATTCGGGGAAGATACGCAGTATTTT
>TRBV15|TRBJ2-4|many|NA
CATSIQVGAKNIQYF
TGTGCCACCAGCATACAGGTGGGGGCCAAAAACATTCAGTACTTC
>TRBV2|TRBJ2-7|NA|NA
CASRPGLLYEQYF
TGTGCCAGCCGACCGGGACTTTTGTACGAGCAGTACTTC
>TRBV7-3|TRBJ2-1|many|TRBD2
CASSWSGSGDEQFF
TGTGCCAGCAGCTGGAGCGGGAGTGGCGATGAGCAGTTCTTC
>TRBV5-1|TRBJ2-7|few|TRBD1
CASSLDGQGAGEQYF
TGCGCCAGCAGCTTGGACGGTCAGGGGGCAGGCGAGCAGTACTTC
>TRBV6-1|TRBJ1-1|few|TRBD1
CASSPRQGVATEAFF
TGTGCCAGCAGTCCACGACAGGGGGTGGCCACTGAAGCTTTCTTT
>TRBV29-1|TRBJ2-7|few|NA
CSVEDRVYEQYF
TGCAGCGTTGAAGATCGAGTCTACGAGCAGTACTTC
>TRBV6-6|TRBJ2-2|few|NA
CASTLGNTGELFF
TGTGCCAGCACCTTAGGGAACACCGGGGAGCTGTTTTTT
>TRBV29-1|TRBJ2-7|few|TRBD1
CSVVTWDRGLYEQYF
TGCAGCGTTGTAACTTGGGACAGGGGGCTTTACGAGCAGTACTTC
>TRBV11-2|TRBJ1-2|NA|NA
CASSFGSGPPPYGYTF
TGTGCCAGCAGCTTCGGCTCCGGGCCTCCGCCCTATGGCTACACCTTC
>TRBV6-5|TRBJ2-7|few|NA
CASSYLGDGSYEQYF
TGTGCCAGCAGTTACCTAGGGGACGGTTCCTACGAGCAGTACTTC
>TRBV5-4|TRBJ2-1|few|NA
CASSFGYTITYNEQFF
TGTGCCAGCAGCTTCGGTTACACCATCACCTACAATGAGCAGTTCTTC
>TRBV11-2|TRBJ2-5|NA|TRBD2
CASSPRGLAGGKETQYF
TGTGCCAGCAGCCCTAGAGGACTAGCGGGGGGTAAAGAGACCCAGTACTTC
>TRBV6-2/TRBV6-3|TRBJ2-7|few|NA
CASRTASSSYEQYF
TGTGCCAGCAGGACGGCCAGCAGCTCCTACGAGCAGTACTTC
>TRBV5-8|TRBJ2-5|few|NA
CASSLDPGGTQYF
TGTGCCAGCAGCTTGGATCCCGGGGGGACCCAGTACTTC
>TRBV10-2|TRBJ2-6|NA|NA
CASSESRARSGANVLTF
TGCGCCAGCAGTGAGTCCCGGGCCCGGTCTGGGGCCAACGTCCTGACTTTC
>TRBV12-3/TRBV12-4|TRBJ2-2|NA|NA
CASSLSRFRTGELFF
TGTGCCAGCAGTTTATCCCGATTCCGCACCGGGGAGCTGTTTTTT
>TRBV29-1|TRBJ1-1|NA|NA
CSVEDGGIAGTEAFF
TGCAGCGTTGAAGATGGGGGTATAGCGGGGACTGAAGCTTTCTTT
>TRBV20-1|TRBJ2-4|many|NA
CSASGSPLAKNIQYF
TGCAGTGCTAGCGGGAGTCCACTAGCCAAAAACATTCAGTACTTC
>TRBV2|TRBJ1-6|NA|TRBD1
CASSGQGANSPLHF
TGTGCCAGCAGTGGACAGGGGGCTAATTCACCCCTCCACTTT
>TRBV7-7|TRBJ2-1|NA|NA
CASGPLSYNEQFF
TGTGCCAGCGGTCCCCTCTCCTACAATGAGCAGTTCTTC
>TRBV7-2|TRBJ2-7|NA|NA
CASSLSRARSSYEQYF
TGTGCCAGCAGCTTAAGCAGGGCGAGGAGCTCCTACGAGCAGTACTTC
>TRBV10-3|TRBJ1-3|NA|NA
CAISEDLRSGNTIYF
TGTGCCATCAGTGAAGATCTCCGCTCTGGAAACACCATATATTTT
>TRBV5-1|TRBJ2-3|NA|NA
CASSPHISTDTQYF
TGCGCCAGCAGCCCGCACATTAGCACAGATACGCAGTATTTT
>TRBV12-3/TRBV12-4|TRBJ1-1|many|NA
CASTLAGGYTEAFF
TGTGCCAGCACCTTGGCGGGGGGCTACACTGAAGCTTTCTTT
>TRBV4-3|TRBJ2-1|many|NA
CASSQVGGTYNEQFF
TGCGCCAGCAGCCAAGTTGGCGGTACCTACAATGAGCAGTTCTTC
>TRBV4-2|TRBJ2-5|few|NA
CASSQMATIQETQYF
TGTGCCAGCAGCCAAATGGCAACGATCCAAGAGACCCAGTACTTC
>TRBV20-1|TRBJ1-2|few|NA
CSGIGTSSNYGYTF
TGCAGTGGTATAGGTACATCGTCTAACTATGGCTACACCTTC
>TRBV10-3|TRBJ2-6|NA|TRBD1
CAISGGDRAGANVLTF
TGTGCCATCAGTGGAGGTGACAGGGCTGGGGCCAACGTCCTGACTTTC
>TRBV12-3/TRBV12-4|TRBJ2-3|many|NA
CASSLTRGTDTQYF
TGTGCCAGCAGTTTAACCAGGGGCACAGATACGCAGTATTTT
>TRBV18|TRBJ2-7|few|TRBD1
CASSLRDRGLQQYF
TGTGCCAGCTCACTTCGAGACAGGGGGCTGCAGCAGTACTTC